The sequence of this T cell receptor beta chain was determined in a study of T-cell reconstitution after alpha-beta-depleted transplantation in children. This clonotype showed up many times. A library of TCRbeta sequences, prepared with unique molecular identifiers, was generated. A single record per CDR3 protein comes from TCRdb applying MiXCR to the PCR reads. The top ten hold around a quarter of the sample, which has a few hundred thousand distinct CDR3 sequences, about 9.9% seen once. Germline CDR1 and CDR2: DFQATT and SNEGSKA (reference sequence). The CDR3 is 14 residues long. Trimming removed 4 bases from V and 4 bases from J, with 16 bases in between.

The receptor comes from a male patient aged 2 to 10 who had a stem cell transplant for chronic granulomatous disease, so the T cells may come from the graft donor. The genes are TRBV20-1 and TRBJ2-5; D is undetermined. The sample in question was peripheral blood, obtained 180 days after TCRalphabeta/CD19-depleted stem cell transplant. DNA for the CDR3: TGCAGTGCTACTTACGCCGTGGGTGGAGAGACCCAGTACTTC. Translated: CSATYAVGGETQYF.